The 9 T cell receptor beta chains below were found in one sample sequenced in a study of long-term antiretroviral therapy in people with HIV. An immunoSEQ assay, version v3.0, was performed at survey level. Profiled with immunoSEQ multiplex PCR; TCRdb holds only in-frame clones, not every one. The sample holds 15,000 to 20,000 clones, 65% to 85% seen once. The sample here was unsorted PBMCs, taken 0.1 years before starting antiretroviral therapy. The receptors originated from a man aged 18 to 30 with HIV.

This chain joins TRBV9 and TRBJ2-7; TRBD1 is a possible D gene (5 bases). Germline lookup yields CDR1 SGDLS and CDR2 YYNGEE. Trimming stripped 2 bases from V and 2 bases from J, with 11 bases between. This CDR3 contains 14 residues. CDR3 sequence (DNA): TGTGCCAGCAGCGTTTCGACAGTTCCCTACGAGCAGTACTTC. Translated: CASSVSTVPYEQYF. Supplemented by reference TRBV9 and TRBJ2-7, the full variable domain reads DSGVTQTPKHLITATGQRVTLRCSPRSGDLSVYWYQQSLDQGLQFLIQYYNGEERAKGNILERFSAQQFPDLHSELNLSSLELGDSALYFCASSVSTVPYEQYFGPGTRLTVT.

The rearrangement uses TRBV9 and TRBJ1-6; weak D call: TRBD1 (5 bases). Germline V gene sequence: CDR1 SGDLS, CDR2 YYNGEE. Trimming removed 0 bases at V and 8 bases at J, with 21 bases between. This CDR3 region has 18 residues. The chain's CDR3 is CASSVGQGGVRMDSPLHF. CDR3 in DNA: TGTGCCAGCAGCGTAGGGCAGGGTGGGGTTAGAATGGATTCACCCCTCCACTTT.

On this clone: Other DNA sequences in this specimen translate into the identical CDR3. The chain has TRBV5-4 and TRBJ2-6; D is uncertain. Looked up from germline, CDR1 is SGHNT and CDR2 is YYREEE (reference sequence). CDR3 size: 12 residues. The V end lost 0 bases, the J end lost 9 bases, and 4 bases lay between the germline ends. The CDR3 loop reads CASSLVSNVLTF. The CDR3 DNA sequence: TGTGCCAGCAGCTTGGTCAGCAACGTCCTGACTTTC.

The chain joins TRBV10-2 to TRBJ1-6; D remains unclear. The germline V gene has CDR1 WSHSY and CDR2 SAAADI. The CDR3 is made up of 15 amino acids. Trimming removed 6 bases from V and 4 bases from J, with 13 bases in between. In DNA, the CDR3 is TGCGCCAGCAGCCTTTGGGCAGAATATAATTCACCCCTCCACTTT. Protein: CASSLWAEYNSPLHF.

The chain employs TRBV9 and TRBJ2-5; D uncertain. V lost 3 bases to trimming and J lost 3 bases, with 6 bases between them. The V gene's germline CDR1 is SGDLS and CDR2 YYNGEE. The CDR3 sequence is 12 residues long. The CDR3 DNA is TGTGCCAGCAGCGCTGAAGAAGAGACCCAGTACTTC. Residues: CASSAEEETQYF.

The chain combines TRBV7-9 with TRBJ2-2; D may be TRBD1 or TRBD2 (5 bases each). Germline loops: CDR1 SEHNR, CDR2 FQNEAQ (reference sequence). V was cut by 0 bases and J by 0 bases, with 8 bases left in between. This CDR3 has 16 residues. CDR3 DNA sequence: TGTGCCAGCAGCTTAGCAGGGACGTCGAACACCGGGGAGCTGTTTTTT. Protein sequence: CASSLAGTSNTGELFF.

This chain uses TRBV7-3 with TRBJ2-5; 11 nucleotides match TRBD2. The CDR3 covers 15 residues. V shed 2 bases, J shed 3 bases, and the junction held 2 bases outside the gene matches. Germline V gives CDR1 SGHTA, CDR2 FQGTGA. CDR3 in amino acids: CASSLGLAGKETQYF. The CDR3 nucleotides read TGTGCCAGCAGCTTAGGACTAGCGGGCAAAGAGACCCAGTACTTC. Drawing the rest from reference TRBV7-3 and TRBJ2-5, the complete variable domain is GAGVSQTPSNKVTEKGKYVELRCDPISGHTALYWYRQSLGQGPEFLIYFQGTGAADDSGLPNDRFFAVRPEGSVSTLKIQRTERGDSAVYLCASSLGLAGKETQYFGPGTRLLVL.

The rearrangement joins TRBV29-1 to TRBJ2-2; TRBD1 might be the D (5 bases). There are 14 residues in the CDR3. V lost 8 bases and J lost 1, with 14 bases in between. Germline CDR1 SQVTM, CDR2 ANQGSEA. CDR3 sequence reads: CSFNAGLNTGELFF. The CDR3, as DNA: TGCAGCTTCAACGCAGGGTTGAACACCGGGGAGCTGTTTTTT.

This sequence joins TRBV7-8 and TRBJ2-1; 9 nucleotides line up with TRBD2. The V gene's germline CDR1 is SGHVS and CDR2 FQNEAQ. The trim removed 1 base at V and 6 bases at J, leaving 4 bases unmatched. This CDR3 is built from 15 residues. CDR3 sequence reads: CASSLVGGRANEQFF. The CDR3, as DNA: TGTGCCAGCAGCTTAGTGGGCGGGAGGGCCAATGAGCAGTTCTTC.